The entry below gives a single T cell receptor beta chain sequence along with its context. This specimen belongs to a study of blood T cells in healthy people across ages. Germline CDR1 and CDR2: MGHDK and SYGVNS. Trimming shortened V by 1 base and J by 3 bases, and 14 bases separated the two germline ends. The CDR3 consists of 16 residues. Next came a second PCR, run for about 6 to 12 cycles, which used a sample-barcoded 5' primer along with a J-beta primer mix. TCRdb reprocessed the 5' RACE reads via MiXCR and lists one record per CDR3 protein. The table lists over 1,300,000 distinct CDR3 sequences, roughly 60% of them singletons.

Sequencing was performed on blood. The V call is TRBV25-1, the J call TRBJ2-3, with D perhaps matching TRBD2 (5 bases). This clonotype was obtained from a man aged 18 to 35 in good health. The CDR3 DNA is TGTGCCAGCAGTGAATTTGAGGGCTTTCGGACAGATACGCAGTATTTT. Residues: CASSEFEGFRTDTQYF.